The 9 T cell receptor beta chains presented below share a single source sample, sequenced in a study of OX40 agonist ivuxolimab in advanced cancers. TCRdb keeps only in-frame clones here, not all; method: immunoSEQ multiplex PCR. Counted here are some 85,000 clones, about 90% occurring once; the ten biggest clones make up 1.5% to 2%. Sequencing was performed on CD4+ or CD8+ T cells sorted from blood, taken in a trial of the OX40 agonist ivuxolimab. The receptors were sampled from an adult with an advanced solid tumor such as melanoma, head and neck, liver or kidney cancer.

The chain's CDR3 is CASTFRYEQYF. CDR3 in DNA: TGTGCCAGCACCTTCCGTTACGAGCAGTACTTC. The chain carries TRBV28 and TRBJ2-7; D uncertain. Germline lookup yields CDR1 MDHEN and CDR2 SYDVKM. The CDR3 contains 11 residues. With 7 bases removed from V and 4 bases from J, the gap between germline ends came to 8 bases.

This clone appeared once. The chain combines TRBV7-2 with TRBJ2-7; TRBD1 matches 7 bases. The CDR3 length is 14 residues. Germline V gene data show CDR1 as SGHTA and CDR2 as FQGNSA. The V and J ends lost 5 bases and 3 bases, in that order; junction bases with no gene match: 7. The CDR3 bases are TGTGCCAGCAGCATCCCGGGACAGATCTACGAGCAGTACTTC. This gives the protein CASSIPGQIYEQYF. Looking up the rest from reference TRBV7-2 and TRBJ2-7 gives the full variable domain: GAGVSQSPSNKVTEKGKDVELRCDPISGHTALYWYRQSLGQGLEFLIYFQGNSAPDKSGLPSDRFSAERTGGSVSTLTIQRTQQEDSAVYLCASSIPGQIYEQYFGPGTRLTVT.

V is TRBV19 and J is TRBJ2-2; a possible D gene is TRBD2 (6 bases). Per germline, CDR1 LNHDA and CDR2 SQIVND (reference sequence). The CDR3 sequence is 10 residues long. Trimming removed 10 bases from V and 6 bases from J, with 6 bases in between. The CDR3 sequence: CATGAGELFF. The CDR3 bases are TGTGCCACGGGGGCCGGGGAGCTGTTTTTT.

The chain links TRBV6-6 to TRBJ2-5; perhaps TRBD2 as D (5 bases). The V end was cut by 0 bases, the J end by 9 bases, with 14 bases between. The CDR3 is made up of 14 amino acids. Germline loops: CDR1 MNHNY, CDR2 SVGAGI (reference sequence). CDR3 loop: CASSYSSGWESQYF. The CDR3 DNA is TGTGCCAGCAGTTACTCCTCGGGGTGGGAGTCCCAGTACTTC.

The rearrangement links TRBV10-3 to TRBJ1-1, with D uncertain. The CDR3 consists of 14 residues. Germline CDR1 is ENHRY and CDR2 is SYGVKD. The ends were cut back, 0 bases at V and 1 base at J, with 6 bases in the middle. CDR3 in DNA: TGTGCCATCAGTGAGTCGTCAGGGAACACTGAAGCTTTCTTT. Protein: CAISESSGNTEAFF.

The V and J genes are TRBV7-9 and TRBJ2-1, with D unresolved. Per germline, CDR1 SEHNR and CDR2 FQNEAQ (reference sequence). The CDR3 is 9 residues long. The V and J ends lost 8 bases and 8 bases respectively, with 4 bases between them. Here the CDR3 reads CASGHEQFF. CDR3 DNA: TGTGCCAGCGGGCATGAGCAGTTCTTC.

The rearrangement joins TRBV6-5 to TRBJ2-2; TRBD2 matches 8 bases. The CDR3 runs 16 residues. Looked up from germline, CDR1 is MNHEY and CDR2 is SVGAGI. V trimming: 4 bases; J trimming: 5 bases; junction bases outside the gene matches: 9. Written as DNA, the CDR3 is TGTGCCAGCAGTTCATTAATAGCGGGATCTACCGGGGAGCTGTTTTTT. This codes for CASSSLIAGSTGELFF.

The V gene is TRBV19, the J gene TRBJ1-5; D not certain. Trimming shortened V by 4 bases and J by 0 bases, and 1 base separated the two germline ends. The germline gives CDR1 LNHDA, CDR2 SQIVND (reference sequence). The CDR3 covers 12 residues. The CDR3 loop is CASSNSNQPQHF. The CDR3 DNA reads as TGTGCCAGTAGTAATAGCAATCAGCCCCAGCATTTT.

This clone was observed a single time. The J gene is TRBJ2-4, the V gene TRBV5-1, with a tentative D call TRBD2 (6 bases). V was shortened by 0 bases and J by 1 base, with 14 bases between the two germline ends. The V gene's germline CDR1 is SGHRS and CDR2 YFSETQ. The CDR3 spans 17 residues. The CDR3 region is CASSLDYGSVAKNIQYF. CDR3 coding DNA: TGCGCCAGCAGCTTGGATTACGGGAGTGTGGCCAAAAACATTCAGTACTTC.